This is a list of T cell receptor beta chains from one sample in a study of cytomegalovirus exposure and HLA in healthy donors. The data were produced by immunoSEQ multiplex PCR, yet TCRdb's version contains in-frame clones alone and is incomplete. The sample lists 140,000 to 150,000 clones; roughly 86% were seen once. Sequenced input: PBMCs. These receptors originate from a man aged 18-30 years in good health and CMV-seropositive. CDR3s include the opening cysteine and the closing phenylalanine or tryptophan. D genes are given only for firm matches. Expanded clones are given a class, and other clones once, few, many or no size at all.

j_call	v_call	clone_size	d_call	cdr3_aa	cdr3_nt
TRBJ1-2	TRBV9	NA	NA	CASSGAGRDYGYTF	TGTGCCAGCAGCGGGGCGGGACGAGACTATGGCTACACCTTC
TRBJ2-1	TRBV27	NA	TRBD2	CASRERGGSYNEQFF	TGTGCCAGCAGGGAGCGGGGGGGTTCCTACAATGAGCAGTTCTTC
TRBJ2-7	TRBV6-4	NA	NA	CASSHLHSGTSYEQYF	TGTGCCAGCAGTCATCTCCATAGCGGAACTTCCTACGAGCAGTACTTC
TRBJ1-5	TRBV10-2	NA	TRBD1	CASRKGGGNQPQHF	TGCGCCAGCAGAAAAGGGGGCGGCAATCAGCCCCAGCATTTT
TRBJ2-1	TRBV9	NA	TRBD1	CASSVGDRFNEQFF	TGTGCCAGCAGCGTAGGGGACAGGTTCAATGAGCAGTTCTTC
TRBJ2-7	TRBV9	NA	TRBD1	CASSTGTDTYEQYF	TGTGCCAGCAGCACTGGGACAGACACCTACGAGCAGTACTTC
TRBJ2-1	TRBV18	NA	TRBD2	CASSPIGEGSYNEQFF	TGTGCCAGCTCGCCCATCGGGGAGGGGTCCTACAATGAGCAGTTCTTC
TRBJ2-2	TRBV28	NA	NA	CASSLGGTGELFF	TGTGCCAGCAGTTTAGGGGGGACCGGGGAGCTGTTTTTT
TRBJ2-1	TRBV7-9	NA	NA	CASSLSLANEQFF	TGTGCCAGCAGCTTATCGCTAGCGAATGAGCAGTTCTTC
TRBJ2-5	TRBV6-1	many	TRBD2	CASSGLAGAQETQYF	TGTGCCAGCAGTGGACTAGCGGGCGCCCAAGAGACCCAGTACTTC
TRBJ1-5	TRBV7-9	few	NA	CASSLASSGNQPQHF	TGTGCCAGCAGCTTAGCTAGTTCGGGGAATCAGCCCCAGCATTTT
TRBJ1-2	TRBV30	NA	NA	CAWGKTGLANYGYTF	TGTGCCTGGGGAAAAACAGGTTTAGCTAACTATGGCTACACCTTC
TRBJ2-2	TRBV7-2	NA	NA	CASSLNSGGELFF	TGTGCCAGCAGCTTAAATTCGGGAGGGGAGCTGTTTTTT
TRBJ1-1	TRBV30	NA	TRBD1	CVWTWRGDRGAFF	TGTGTCTGGACCTGGAGGGGGGACAGGGGCGCTTTCTTT
TRBJ1-5	TRBV4-1	NA	TRBD1	CASSQGTGGLAQHF	TGCGCCAGCAGCCAGGGGACAGGTGGTTTGGCCCAGCATTTT
TRBJ2-2	TRBV18	NA	TRBD2	CASSPRTSRRGTGELFF	TGTGCCAGCTCACCTCGGACTAGTCGAAGGGGCACCGGGGAGCTGTTTTTT
TRBJ2-2	TRBV6-5	NA	NA	CASRYPGENTGELFF	TGTGCCAGCAGGTACCCCGGGGAGAACACCGGGGAGCTGTTTTTT
TRBJ1-5	TRBV28	NA	TRBD1	CASSPRQGSNQPQHF	TGTGCCAGCAGTCCTAGACAGGGGAGTAATCAGCCCCAGCATTTT
TRBJ1-1	TRBV7-2	NA	NA	CASSLALNREAFF	TGTGCCAGCAGCTTAGCGCTGAACAGAGAAGCTTTCTTT
TRBJ1-2	TRBV29-1	NA	NA	CSVGDSHNGYTF	TGCAGCGTTGGCGACAGTCATAATGGCTACACCTTC
TRBJ2-2	TRBV10-3	NA	NA	CAISDQDRGELFF	TGTGCCATCAGTGACCAGGATCGCGGGGAGCTGTTTTTT
TRBJ2-5	TRBV5-1	NA	NA	CASSFWTAQETQYF	TGCGCCAGCAGCTTTTGGACTGCCCAAGAGACCCAGTACTTC
TRBJ2-2	TRBV6-1	NA	TRBD1	CASRRGQENTGELFF	TGTGCCAGCAGACGCGGACAGGAGAACACCGGGGAGCTGTTTTTT
TRBJ2-2	TRBV6-1	NA	NA	CASSEGRMNTGELFF	TGTGCCAGCAGTGAGGGGCGGATGAACACCGGGGAGCTGTTTTTT
TRBJ2-7	TRBV4-2	NA	TRBD2	CASSQGRLAGKTNEQYF	TGTGCCAGCAGCCAAGGGAGACTAGCGGGAAAAACCAACGAGCAGTACTTC
TRBJ2-3	TRBV6-5	NA	TRBD2	CASSSSGAFTDTQYF	TGTGCCAGCAGTTCTAGCGGGGCCTTCACAGATACGCAGTATTTT
TRBJ1-2	TRBV5-4	NA	NA	CASSSGRQEGRGGYTF	TGTGCCAGCAGCTCAGGTCGGCAGGAGGGTAGGGGTGGCTACACCTTC
TRBJ2-5	TRBV9	NA	NA	CASSPGLGGETQYF	TGTGCCAGCAGCCCCGGACTAGGGGGAGAGACCCAGTACTTC
TRBJ1-4	TRBV9	once	NA	CASSEGQTTNEKLFF	TGTGCCAGCAGCGAGGGGCAAACAACTAATGAAAAACTGTTTTTT
TRBJ2-3	TRBV7-9	NA	NA	CASSRDLSGDTQYF	TGTGCCAGCAGCCGGGACTTGAGTGGAGATACGCAGTATTTT
TRBJ1-1	TRBV6-6	NA	NA	CASSPHQGSRTEAFF	TGTGCCAGCAGTCCTCATCAGGGGTCGAGAACTGAAGCTTTCTTT
TRBJ1-2	TRBV6-1	NA	NA	CASSEALLGSYGYTF	TGTGCCAGCAGTGAAGCGCTTTTGGGCAGCTATGGCTACACCTTC
TRBJ1-5	TRBV5-8	NA	NA	CASSFRGRSNQPQHF	TGTGCCAGCAGCTTCCGAGGAAGGAGCAATCAGCCCCAGCATTTT
TRBJ2-3	TRBV14	NA	NA	CASSQVEEAPADTQYF	TGTGCCAGCAGCCAAGTTGAGGAGGCCCCCGCAGATACGCAGTATTTT
TRBJ1-4	TRBV7-9	NA	TRBD1	CASSSSDRVNEKLFF	TGTGCCAGCAGCTCCTCGGACAGGGTCAATGAAAAACTGTTTTTT
TRBJ2-7	TRBV5-5	once	NA	CASSYAGTSVYEQYF	TGTGCCAGCAGCTACGCCGGGACATCAGTCTACGAGCAGTACTTC
TRBJ2-7	TRBV30	NA	NA	CAWSPGGGPYEQYF	TGTGCCTGGAGTCCTGGGGGGGGCCCCTACGAGCAGTACTTC
TRBJ1-6	TRBV30	NA	NA	CARGGKGNNSPLHF	TGTGCCCGTGGAGGGAAGGGAAATAATTCACCCCTCCACTTT
TRBJ1-2	TRBV28	NA	NA	CAIGRGTGGYTF	TGTGCCATCGGGCGGGGGACCGGTGGCTACACCTTC
TRBJ2-7	TRBV27	NA	TRBD2	CASASSGGDEQYF	TGTGCCAGCGCCTCTAGCGGGGGGGACGAGCAGTACTTC
TRBJ1-2	TRBV5-8	NA	TRBD1	CASSFLGQYGYTF	TGTGCCAGCAGCTTCCTGGGACAGTATGGCTACACCTTC
TRBJ1-5	TRBV4-1	many	NA	CASSRGGMEPQHF	TGCGCCAGCAGCCGGGGAGGGATGGAGCCCCAGCATTTT
TRBJ1-2	TRBV18	NA	TRBD1	CASSPGQDHGYTF	TGTGCCAGCTCACCAGGACAGGACCATGGCTACACCTTC
TRBJ1-1	TRBV9	NA	TRBD1	CASSVVGQGDTEAFF	TGTGCCAGCAGCGTAGTGGGACAGGGAGATACTGAAGCTTTCTTT
TRBJ2-7	TRBV6-6	few	NA	CASSYAGTASDEQYF	TGTGCCAGCAGTTACGCCGGGACTGCGAGCGACGAGCAGTACTTC
TRBJ1-1	TRBV27	NA	NA	CASSPTGKNTEAFF	TGTGCCAGCAGTCCAACAGGGAAGAACACTGAAGCTTTCTTT
TRBJ1-5	TRBV27	once	NA	CASSSGESQPQHF	TGTGCCAGCAGTTCAGGGGAGTCACAGCCCCAGCATTTT